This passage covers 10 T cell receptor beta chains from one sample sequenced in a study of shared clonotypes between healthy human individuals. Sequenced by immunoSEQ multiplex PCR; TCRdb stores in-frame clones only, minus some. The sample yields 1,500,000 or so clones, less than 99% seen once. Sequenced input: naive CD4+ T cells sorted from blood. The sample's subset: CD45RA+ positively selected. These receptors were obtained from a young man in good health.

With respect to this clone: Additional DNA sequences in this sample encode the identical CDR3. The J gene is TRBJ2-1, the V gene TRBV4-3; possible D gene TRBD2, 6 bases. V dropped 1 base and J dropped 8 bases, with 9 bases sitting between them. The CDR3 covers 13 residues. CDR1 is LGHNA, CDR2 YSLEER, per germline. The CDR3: CASSQVPGDEQFF. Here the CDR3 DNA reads TGCGCCAGCAGCCAAGTCCCGGGAGATGAGCAGTTCTTC.

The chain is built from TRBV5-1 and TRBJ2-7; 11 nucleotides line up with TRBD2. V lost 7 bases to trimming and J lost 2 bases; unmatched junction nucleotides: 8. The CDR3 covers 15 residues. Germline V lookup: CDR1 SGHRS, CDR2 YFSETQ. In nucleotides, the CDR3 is TGCGCCAGCCATTTCGGGACTAGCGGTCCCTACGAGCAGTACTTC. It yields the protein CASHFGTSGPYEQYF.

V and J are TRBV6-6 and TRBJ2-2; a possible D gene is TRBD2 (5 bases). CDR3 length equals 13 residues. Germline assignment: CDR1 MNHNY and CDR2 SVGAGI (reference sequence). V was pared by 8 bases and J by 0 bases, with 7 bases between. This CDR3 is CASLDSNTGELFF. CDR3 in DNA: TGTGCCAGCCTGGACTCGAACACCGGGGAGCTGTTTTTT.

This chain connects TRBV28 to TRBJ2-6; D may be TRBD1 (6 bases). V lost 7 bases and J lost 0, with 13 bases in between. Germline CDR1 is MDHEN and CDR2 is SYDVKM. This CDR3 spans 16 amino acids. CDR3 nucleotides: TGTGCCAGCATACAGGACAGTTTCTCTGGGGCCAACGTCCTGACTTTC. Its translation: CASIQDSFSGANVLTF.

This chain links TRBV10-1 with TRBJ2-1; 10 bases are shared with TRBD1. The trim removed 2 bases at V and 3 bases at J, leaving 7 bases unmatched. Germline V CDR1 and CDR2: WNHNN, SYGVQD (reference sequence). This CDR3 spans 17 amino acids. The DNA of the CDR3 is TGCGCCAGCAGTGAGGCGACAGGGGGCTTCCTCTACAATGAGCAGTTCTTC. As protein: CASSEATGGFLYNEQFF.

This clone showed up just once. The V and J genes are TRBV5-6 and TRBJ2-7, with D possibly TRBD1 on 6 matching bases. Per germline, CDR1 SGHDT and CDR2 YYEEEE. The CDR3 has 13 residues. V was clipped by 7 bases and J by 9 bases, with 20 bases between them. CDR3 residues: CASAGQGRTGQYF. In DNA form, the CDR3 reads TGTGCCAGCGCCGGGCAGGGGCGAACGGGGCAGTACTTC.

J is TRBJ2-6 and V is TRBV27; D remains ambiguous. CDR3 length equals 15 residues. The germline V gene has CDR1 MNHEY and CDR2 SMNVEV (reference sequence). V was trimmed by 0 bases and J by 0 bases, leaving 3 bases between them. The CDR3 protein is CASSLSASGANVLTF. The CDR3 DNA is TGTGCCAGCAGTTTATCGGCCTCTGGGGCCAACGTCCTGACTTTC.

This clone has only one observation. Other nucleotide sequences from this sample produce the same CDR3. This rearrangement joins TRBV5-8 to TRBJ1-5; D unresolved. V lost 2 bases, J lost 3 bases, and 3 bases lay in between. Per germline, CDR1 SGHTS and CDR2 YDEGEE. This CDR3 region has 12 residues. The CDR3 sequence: CASSLNNQPQHF. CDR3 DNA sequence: TGTGCCAGCAGCTTAAACAATCAGCCCCAGCATTTT.

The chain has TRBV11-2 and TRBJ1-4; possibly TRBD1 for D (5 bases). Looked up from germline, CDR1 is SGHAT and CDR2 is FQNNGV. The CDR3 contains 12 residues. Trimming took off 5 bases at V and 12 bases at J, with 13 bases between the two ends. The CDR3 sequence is CASSKTREELFF. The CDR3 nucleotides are TGTGCCAGCAGCAAAACCAGGGAAGAACTGTTTTTT.

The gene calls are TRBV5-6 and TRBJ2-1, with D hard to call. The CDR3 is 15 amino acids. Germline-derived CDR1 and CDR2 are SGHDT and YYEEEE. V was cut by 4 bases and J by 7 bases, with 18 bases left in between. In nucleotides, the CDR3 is TGTGCCAGCAGCCGCCCCCTGGGCAGGATGAATGAGCAGTTCTTC. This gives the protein CASSRPLGRMNEQFF.